Following are 24 T cell receptor beta chains from one sample sequenced in a study of shared clonotypes between healthy human individuals. Measured with immunoSEQ multiplex PCR; TCRdb has only the in-frame clones, and not every one. The sample yields fewer than 3 million clones, approximately 90% seen once. Sequencing used naive CD4+ T cells from PBMCs. Subset indicated: CD45RA+ positively selected. Receptors were obtained from a man between 18 and 35 years old in good health. Some clones in this sample may be carry-over from other donors' samples.

This clone was seen once. The rearrangement uses TRBV2 and TRBJ1-5; D is perhaps TRBD1 (6 bases). Trimming stripped 8 bases from V and 4 bases from J, with 15 bases between. This CDR3 has 14 residues. Per germline, CDR1 SNHLY and CDR2 FYNNEI. CDR3 amino acids: CASGQGWRNQPQHF. Written as DNA, the CDR3 is TGTGCCAGCGGCCAGGGGTGGCGGAATCAGCCCCAGCATTTT.

V and J are TRBV28 and TRBJ1-1; 8 bases fit TRBD1. J gave up 1 base and V 6 bases, and 7 bases lay outside the gene matches. Germline V gene sequence: CDR1 MDHEN, CDR2 SYDVKM. CDR3 size: 15 residues. In nucleotides, the CDR3 is TGTGCCAGCAGCCCGGGAGGACAGGGGAACACTGAAGCTTTCTTT. Protein product: CASSPGGQGNTEAFF. The entire variable domain, with the rest obtained from reference TRBV28 and TRBJ1-1, is as follows: DVKVTQSSRYLVKRTGEKVFLECVQDMDHENMFWYRQDPGLGLRLIYFSYDVKMKEKGDIPEGYSVSREKKERFSLILESASTNQTSMYLCASSPGGQGNTEAFFGQGTRLTVV.

The chain is built from TRBV27 and TRBJ1-1; TRBD1 matches 7 bases. V lost 2 bases and J lost 4; bases outside the gene matches: 10. CDR1 is MNHEY, CDR2 SMNVEV, per germline (reference sequence). The CDR3 extends over 16 amino acids. The CDR3 region is CASSLIPGAGGTEAFF. The DNA of the CDR3 is TGTGCCAGCAGTTTAATCCCGGGGGCAGGGGGCACTGAAGCTTTCTTT.

The CDR3 DNA reads TGTGCCAGCAGCTACGGGACTAGCGGGATGTACGAGCAGTACTTC. Encoded protein: CASSYGTSGMYEQYF. The chain carries TRBV7-2 and TRBJ2-7, with 13 bases identical to TRBD2. The trim removed 4 bases at V and 4 bases at J, leaving 4 bases unmatched. Germline values: CDR1 SGHTA, CDR2 FQGNSA. The length of the CDR3 is 15 residues.

The chain recombines TRBV28 with TRBJ2-2; the match to TRBD1 covers 7 bases. The V gene end was trimmed by 4 bases and the J gene end by 6 bases; junction bases not matched to a gene: 8. The CDR3 has 15 residues. Germline loops: CDR1 MDHEN, CDR2 SYDVKM. The CDR3 bases are TGTGCCAGCAGTTCGACAGGGAAGGGAGCCGGGGAGCTGTTTTTT. Its translation is CASSSTGKGAGELFF.

Note on this clone: The identical CDR3 is also encoded by other nucleotide sequences in the sample. The chain has TRBV9 and TRBJ2-3; no clear D gene. CDR3 length: 12 residues. The V end was cut by 4 bases, the J end by 0 bases, with 3 bases between. Germline CDR1 SGDLS, CDR2 YYNGEE. CDR3 bases: TGTGCCAGCAGCTCTAGCACAGATACGCAGTATTTT. Translated: CASSSSTDTQYF. Looking up the rest from reference TRBV9 and TRBJ2-3 gives the full variable domain: DSGVTQTPKHLITATGQRVTLRCSPRSGDLSVYWYQQSLDQGLQFLIQYYNGEERAKGNILERFSAQQFPDLHSELNLSSLELGDSALYFCASSSSTDTQYFGPGTRLTVL.

This chain connects TRBV4-1 to TRBJ2-1; unclear D gene. The CDR3 length is 15 residues. V lost 1 base to trimming and J lost 0 bases, with 7 bases between them. Looked up from germline, CDR1 is MGHRA and CDR2 is YSYEKL. The CDR3 DNA sequence: TGCGCCAGCAGCCAAGTTGCCGCCTCCTACAATGAGCAGTTCTTC. As protein: CASSQVAASYNEQFF.

This clone appeared once. V and J are TRBV7-2 and TRBJ2-7; perhaps TRBD2 as D (6 bases). There are 14 residues in the CDR3. Germline lookup yields CDR1 SGHTA and CDR2 FQGNSA. The V gene lost 3 bases and the J gene lost 3 bases, with 12 bases spanning the gap. CDR3 residues: CASSLRSGDYEQYF. CDR3 bases: TGTGCCAGCAGCTTGAGGTCGGGAGACTACGAGCAGTACTTC.

About this clone itself: The same CDR3 arises from other DNA sequences in this sample as well. The chain has TRBV7-9 and TRBJ1-2, with D hard to call. Looked up from germline, CDR1 is SEHNR and CDR2 is FQNEAQ (reference sequence). The V gene lost 1 base and the J gene lost 3 bases, with 6 bases spanning the gap. This CDR3 has 13 amino acids. In DNA form, the CDR3 reads TGTGCCAGCAGCTTAGGCGCAGACTATGGCTACACCTTC. Encoded protein: CASSLGADYGYTF.

This clone was recorded once. The chain has TRBV6-6 and TRBJ2-7; D ambiguous. Between the trimmed V and J ends, which lost 0 bases and 7 bases, there was a span of 10 bases. CDR3 length equals 13 residues. The V gene's germline CDR1 is MNHNY and CDR2 SVGAGI (reference sequence). Here the CDR3 reads CASSYSPRLEQYF. CDR3 nucleotide sequence: TGTGCCAGCAGTTACTCGCCACGGTTAGAGCAGTACTTC.

The V gene is TRBV11-2, the J gene TRBJ2-7; TRBD1 might be the D (6 bases). Trimming left V 3 bases short and J 5 bases short, with 14 bases between. The CDR3 has 14 residues. Germline V gene data show CDR1 as SGHAT and CDR2 as FQNNGV. CDR3 in amino acids: CASSFGTQPNEQYF. The CDR3 nucleotides are TGTGCCAGCAGCTTCGGGACACAGCCTAACGAGCAGTACTTC.

This chain connects TRBV7-3 to TRBJ2-3, with 7 bases identical to TRBD2. The CDR3 has 14 residues. CDR1 is SGHTA and CDR2 is FQGTGA in the germline V gene. The V segment lost 8 bases and the J segment 7 bases; nucleotides outside the gene matches: 12. In DNA form, the CDR3 reads TGTGCCAGCGCTCCCGGGGGGACCCGGCATACGCAGTATTTT. Translation: CASAPGGTRHTQYF.

V is TRBV7-2 and J is TRBJ1-5, with D possibly being TRBD1 (6 bases). The CDR3 is 14 residues long. CDR1 is SGHTA, CDR2 FQGNSA, per germline. With 5 bases removed from V and 9 bases from J, the gap between germline ends came to 17 bases. This chain's CDR3 is CASSPNRDLWPQHF. The CDR3 bases are TGTGCCAGCAGCCCAAACAGGGACCTTTGGCCCCAGCATTTT.

This chain joins TRBV18 and TRBJ2-3, with 15 bases lining up with TRBD2. In germline, CDR1 is KGHSH, CDR2 LQKENI. The CDR3 runs to 18 residues. V gave up 0 bases and J gave up 4 bases; unmatched junction bases: 5. The CDR3 loop reads CASSPPGLAGGVADTQYF. CDR3 in DNA: TGTGCCAGCTCACCACCGGGACTAGCGGGAGGTGTAGCAGATACGCAGTATTTT.

In DNA form, the CDR3 reads TGTGCCAGCAGCCAAGGAGGGACTACTTACAATGAGCAGTTCTTC. It codes for CASSQGGTTYNEQFF. V and J are TRBV4-2 and TRBJ2-1, with 7 positions matching TRBD2. The germline gives CDR1 LGHNA, CDR2 YNFKEQ. CDR3 size: 15 residues. V lost 1 base to trimming and J lost 4 bases; unmatched junction nucleotides: 4.

This chain joins TRBV6-5 and TRBJ2-7; no clear D. Germline V gives CDR1 MNHEY, CDR2 SVGAGI. This CDR3 has 14 amino acids. The V and J ends lost 0 bases and 7 bases respectively, with 13 bases between them. The CDR3 coding sequence is TGTGCCAGCAGTTACTCAGGCGCCTCGCGGGAGCAGTACTTC. Translating it yields CASSYSGASREQYF.

Concerning this clone: The junction shows a germline mismatch at one end, possibly a read error. This sequence joins TRBV6-1 and TRBJ2-1; 8 positions agree with TRBD1. This CDR3 contains 12 residues. Germline V gene sequence: CDR1 MNHNS, CDR2 SASEGT. CDR3 sequence reads: CASSDIRGQALF. As DNA, the CDR3 is TGTGCCAGCAGTGATATTCGGGGACAGGCCCTCTTC.

CDR3 bases: TGCAGTGCTAGTATCGGCAATGAGCAGTTCTTC. This translates into CSASIGNEQFF. This rearrangement joins TRBV20-1 to TRBJ2-1, with no clear D. Germline loops: CDR1 DFQATT, CDR2 SNEGSKA (reference sequence). The CDR3 is 11 amino acids. Deletions cut 3 bases from V and 6 bases from J, with 6 bases between.

The chain uses TRBV6-6 and TRBJ2-7; TRBD2 might be the D (6 bases). The germline V gene has CDR1 MNHNY and CDR2 SVGAGI (reference sequence). CDR3 size: 13 residues. V lost 6 bases to trimming and J lost 2 bases, with 11 bases between them. CDR3 residues: CASSRDLAYEQYF. Written as DNA, the CDR3 is TGTGCCAGCAGCCGGGACTTGGCCTACGAGCAGTACTTC.

The chain couples TRBV5-1 to TRBJ2-7, with a tentative D call TRBD2 (6 bases). Germline V gene data show CDR1 as SGHRS and CDR2 as YFSETQ. The CDR3 extends over 15 amino acids. Trimming stripped 0 bases from V and 6 bases from J, with 16 bases between. The CDR3 loop is CASSLAGEPLLEQYF. Written as DNA, the CDR3 is TGCGCCAGCAGCTTGGCGGGAGAACCCCTCCTCGAGCAGTACTTC.

This clone came up once. The chain carries TRBV9 and TRBJ2-2; 8 bases map to TRBD2. The V and J ends lost 4 bases and 1 base, in that order; junction bases with no gene match: 3. Germline loops: CDR1 SGDLS, CDR2 YYNGEE. The CDR3 has 15 amino acids. The CDR3 DNA reads TGTGCCAGCAGCCTCCGGGAGGGGAACACCGGGGAGCTGTTTTTT. Protein product: CASSLREGNTGELFF.

V and J are TRBV6-5 and TRBJ2-7; TRBD2 might be the D (5 bases). The CDR3 loop spans 12 amino acids. Germline-derived CDR1 and CDR2 are MNHEY and SVGAGI. Trimming shortened V by 6 bases and J by 2 bases, and 8 bases separated the two germline ends. CDR3 DNA sequence: TGTGCCAGCAGACGGGAACCCTACGAGCAGTACTTC. Amino acid sequence: CASRREPYEQYF.

The chain has TRBV29-1 and TRBJ2-5; D gene uncertain. V lost 4 bases, J lost 3 bases, and 15 bases lay in between. The CDR3 is 14 residues long. The germline gives CDR1 SQVTM, CDR2 ANQGSEA. The CDR3: CSVVDSGREETQYF. Written as DNA, the CDR3 is TGCAGCGTTGTAGATTCGGGCAGAGAAGAGACCCAGTACTTC. The whole variable domain, remainder taken from reference TRBV29-1 and TRBJ2-5, is SAVISQKPSRDICQRGTSLTIQCQVDSQVTMMFWYRQQPGQSLTLIATANQGSEATYESGFVIDKFPISRPNLTFSTLTVSNMSPEDSSIYLCSVVDSGREETQYFGPGTRLLVL.

The DNA for the CDR3 is TGTGCCTGGAGTGTAAACAGGGGGCTCGGAGAAAAACTGTTTTTT. Its protein product is CAWSVNRGLGEKLFF. This chain links TRBV30 with TRBJ1-4; 9 nucleotides line up with TRBD1. CDR1 and CDR2 from the germline V gene are GTSNPN and SVGIG (reference sequence). CDR3 length equals 15 residues. Losses at the gene ends were 0 bases for V and 8 bases for J; bases not matched to a gene: 7.